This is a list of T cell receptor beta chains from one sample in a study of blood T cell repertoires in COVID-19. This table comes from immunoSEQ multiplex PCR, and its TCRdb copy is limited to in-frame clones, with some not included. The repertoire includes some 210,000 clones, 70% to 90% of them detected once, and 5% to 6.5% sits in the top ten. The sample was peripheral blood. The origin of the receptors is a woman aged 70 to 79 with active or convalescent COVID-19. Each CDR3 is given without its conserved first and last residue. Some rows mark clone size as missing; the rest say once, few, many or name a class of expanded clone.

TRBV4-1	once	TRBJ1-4	ASSQSGTKVEKLF
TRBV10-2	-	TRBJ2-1	ASRITGWNEQF
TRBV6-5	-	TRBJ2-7	ASTPGTGPSYEQY
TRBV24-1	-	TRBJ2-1	ATSGTGIRGNEQF
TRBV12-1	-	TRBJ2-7	ASSLTEPISYEQY
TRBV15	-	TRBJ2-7	ATSRDSAGGPYEQY
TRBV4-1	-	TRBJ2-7	ASSQEGGRNEQY
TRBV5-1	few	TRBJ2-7	ASSLGGLGEEQY
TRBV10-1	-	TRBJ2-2	ASSEGLAATGELF
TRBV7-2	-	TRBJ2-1	ASSLSRLAGQF
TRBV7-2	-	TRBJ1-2	ASSKDRDNGYT
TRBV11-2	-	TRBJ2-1	ASRTGLAGVYSYNEQF
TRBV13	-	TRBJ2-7	ASSFGDLPYEQY
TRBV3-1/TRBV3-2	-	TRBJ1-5	ASSQDGGGNQPQH
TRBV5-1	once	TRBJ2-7	ASSFQLTGAEQY
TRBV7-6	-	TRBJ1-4	ASSLAGTGVNEKLF
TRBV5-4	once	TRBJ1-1	ASSSPQGRNTEAF
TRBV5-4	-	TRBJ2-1	ASSLSSGGSYNEQF
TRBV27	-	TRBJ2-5	ASSKNRDRQETQY
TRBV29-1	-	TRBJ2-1	SVDASFNEQF
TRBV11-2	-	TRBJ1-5	ASSPSGERGQPQH
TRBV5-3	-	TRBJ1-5	ARSLDIAGERNQPQH
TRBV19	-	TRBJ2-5	ASMSGRSETQY
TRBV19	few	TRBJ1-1	ASSQQGAEAF
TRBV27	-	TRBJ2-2	ASSLLGSGNTGELF
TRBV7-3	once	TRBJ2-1	ASSLAYGRGNEQF
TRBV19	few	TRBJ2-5	ASSSSGRETQY
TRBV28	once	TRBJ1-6	ASSLGRGGAYNSPLH
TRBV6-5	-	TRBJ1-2	ASSSEAGPNYGYT
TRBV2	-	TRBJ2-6	ASDWGGSSSGANVLT
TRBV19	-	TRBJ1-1	ASSRDLNTEAF
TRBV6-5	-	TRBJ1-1	ASKIPGRNTEAF
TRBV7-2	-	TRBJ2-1	ASSLRTSGNNEQF
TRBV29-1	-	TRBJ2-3	SVRTSSTDTQY
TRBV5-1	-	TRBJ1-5	ASSLTPDQPQH
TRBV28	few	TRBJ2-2	ASRKGTGQTTGELF
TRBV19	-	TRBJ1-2	ASSATGGGGYT
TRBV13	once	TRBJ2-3	ASSLGTSGRVDTQY
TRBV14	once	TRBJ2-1	ASSLRSGHSEGNEQF
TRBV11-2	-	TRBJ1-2	ASSPLSGDRYYGYT
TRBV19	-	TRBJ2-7	ASSIALGSSYEQY
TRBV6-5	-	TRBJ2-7	ASTDGGGGSYEQY
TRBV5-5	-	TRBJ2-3	ASSLLASTDTQY
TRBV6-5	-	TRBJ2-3	ASSPSTDTQY
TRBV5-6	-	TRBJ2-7	ASSWSGLAGGYEQY
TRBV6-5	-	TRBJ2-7	ASSRTGVEHEQY
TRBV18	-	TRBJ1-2	ASSPDRLRGYT
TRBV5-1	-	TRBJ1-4	ASSLGHNEKLF
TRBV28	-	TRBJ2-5	ASTPMRGGGQETQY
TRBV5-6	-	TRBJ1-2	ASSGGQGAFGYT
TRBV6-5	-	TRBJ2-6	ASSPRDATGVLT
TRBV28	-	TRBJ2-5	ASSFLAGGGETQY
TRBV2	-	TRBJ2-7	ASSVIAGGVYEQY